One and the same sample provided the 20 T cell receptor beta chains below, sequenced in a study of T cell responses to AZD1222 COVID-19 vaccine. TCRdb keeps only in-frame clones here, not all; method: immunoSEQ multiplex PCR. The sample carries around 120,000 clones, roughly 87% recorded once. The sequencing used peripheral blood, collected on day 0 of AZD1222 vaccination. The receptors stem from an adult in good health.

Here the CDR3 DNA reads TGTGCCAGCACCCCGGGGGGACAGGGATATTCACCCCTCCACTTT. Its protein is CASTPGGQGYSPLHF. The V call is TRBV6-5, the J call TRBJ1-6, with 9 bases matching TRBD1. CDR3 length: 15 amino acids. With 7 bases clipped from V and 8 bases from J, the junction kept 9 bases outside the gene matches. Germline V gives CDR1 MNHEY, CDR2 SVGAGI.

This clone was detected a few times. J is TRBJ1-5 and V is TRBV6-2 or TRBV6-3; possible D gene TRBD1, 6 bases. V lost 2 bases, J lost 0 bases, and 17 bases lay in between. This CDR3 is built from 18 residues. Per germline, CDR1 MNHEY and CDR2 SVGEGT. CDR3 nucleotides: TGTGCCAGCAGTTACGAGAGACAGGAACCCCTTAGCAATCAGCCCCAGCATTTT. Protein: CASSYERQEPLSNQPQHF.

This chain links TRBV6-5 with TRBJ1-1; no definite D call. The CDR3 is 13 amino acids. Trimming took 2 bases from V and 3 from J, leaving 7 bases between them. CDR1 and CDR2 from the germline V gene are MNHEY and SVGAGI. CDR3 amino acids: CASSYEIYTEAFF. The CDR3 coding sequence is TGTGCCAGCAGTTACGAGATCTACACTGAAGCTTTCTTT.

The chain uses TRBV2 and TRBJ1-2; 7 nucleotides line up with TRBD1. V gave up 7 bases and J gave up 4 bases; unmatched junction bases: 12. The CDR3 sequence is 15 residues long. CDR1 is SNHLY, CDR2 FYNNEI, per germline. The chain's CDR3 is CASTPLRQGFYGYTF. The CDR3 bases are TGTGCCAGCACCCCCCTCAGACAGGGATTCTATGGCTACACCTTC.

The chain carries TRBV15 and TRBJ2-3; the D gene is possibly TRBD2 (6 bases). Germline CDR1 and CDR2: LNHNV and YYDKDF (reference sequence). The V end was cut by 5 bases, the J end by 5 bases, with 20 bases between. The CDR3 spans 16 residues. This CDR3 reads CATSQRLGLEGDTQYF. The CDR3 region has the DNA TGTGCCACCAGCCAGAGACTGGGACTTGAGGGAGATACGCAGTATTTT.

CDR3 sequence (DNA): TGTGCCAGCGGACTAGCGGGGAGTCTAAACGAGCAGTACTTC. It yields the protein CASGLAGSLNEQYF. J is TRBJ2-7 and V is TRBV6-5; 12 nucleotides align to TRBD2. The CDR3 totals 14 residues. The germline V gene encodes CDR1 MNHEY and CDR2 SVGAGI. V lost 8 bases, J lost 5 bases, and 7 bases stayed unmatched.

This chain uses TRBV6-2 or TRBV6-3 with TRBJ1-6, with 9 bases aligning to TRBD1. The CDR3 has 15 amino acids. Germline values: CDR1 MNHEY, CDR2 SVGEGT. V dropped 5 bases and J dropped 8; count of bases not matched to a gene: 7. The CDR3 spells CASSKTGGTDSPLHF. DNA of the CDR3: TGTGCCAGCAGTAAGACAGGGGGGACGGATTCACCCCTCCACTTT.

The CDR3 region has the DNA TGTGCCAGCAGTTTAGCACAGGGCGGGCCCCAGCATTTT. Translation gives CASSLAQGGPQHF. The rearrangement uses TRBV12-3 or TRBV12-4 and TRBJ1-5, with D tentatively TRBD1 (6 bases). The CDR3 consists of 13 residues. Trimming left V 0 bases short and J 9 bases short, with 9 bases between.

The rearrangement joins TRBV6-5 to TRBJ2-7; tentatively, D is TRBD1 (5 bases). Germline CDR1 and CDR2: MNHEY and SVGAGI. Trimming took off 0 bases at V and 2 bases at J, with 8 bases between the two ends. The CDR3 covers 14 residues. CDR3 amino acids: CASSYSKGTYEQYF. CDR3 DNA sequence: TGTGCCAGCAGTTACTCGAAGGGGACCTACGAGCAGTACTTC.

The chain has TRBV29-1 and TRBJ2-3, with 8 bases lining up with TRBD1. This CDR3 has 15 residues. The germline CDR1 and CDR2 sequences are SQVTM and ANQGSEA. The trim removed 3 bases at V and 0 bases at J, leaving 5 bases unmatched. In nucleotides, the CDR3 is TGCAGCGTTGATGGGGGACAGGTTAGCACAGATACGCAGTATTTT. Its protein is CSVDGGQVSTDTQYF.

The rearrangement uses TRBV5-1 and TRBJ1-2; TRBD1 is a possible D gene (5 bases). In germline, CDR1 is SGHRS, CDR2 YFSETQ. This CDR3 spans 15 amino acids. Trimming removed 0 bases from V and 3 bases from J, with 12 bases in between. CDR3 region: CASSLEQVLDYGYTF. As DNA, the CDR3 is TGCGCCAGCAGCTTGGAACAGGTGCTAGACTATGGCTACACCTTC.

A single count supports this clone. CDR3 sequence: CASSQDPGWGTDTQYF. The CDR3 region has the DNA TGCGCCAGCAGCCAAGACCCGGGGTGGGGCACAGATACGCAGTATTTT. The chain has TRBV4-1 and TRBJ2-3; tentatively, D is TRBD2 (5 bases). Germline V gene sequence: CDR1 MGHRA, CDR2 YSYEKL. The CDR3 totals 16 residues. The V end was cut by 0 bases, the J end by 1 base, with 11 bases between.

This sequence joins TRBV5-6 and TRBJ2-1; D remains ambiguous. The V and J ends lost 0 bases and 8 bases respectively, with 12 bases between them. The CDR3 extends over 14 amino acids. Germline V gives CDR1 SGHDT, CDR2 YYEEEE. Written as DNA, the CDR3 is TGTGCCAGCAGCTTGGGCTGGGGATGGGATGAGCAGTTCTTC. Its protein product is CASSLGWGWDEQFF.

The V and J genes are TRBV5-6 and TRBJ1-3, with a weak D call TRBD1 (5 bases). The germline CDR1 and CDR2 sequences are SGHDT and YYEEEE. V was trimmed by 4 bases and J by 0 bases, leaving 14 bases between them. The CDR3 consists of 16 residues. The CDR3 loop reads CASSPSGGNSGNTIYF. DNA of the CDR3: TGTGCCAGCAGCCCTTCGGGGGGGAACTCTGGAAACACCATATATTTT.

V is TRBV7-2 and J is TRBJ1-4; D not resolved. Germline loops: CDR1 SGHTA, CDR2 FQGNSA. V was clipped by 5 bases and J by 8 bases, with 24 bases between them. This CDR3 has 17 amino acids. CDR3 DNA sequence: TGTGCCAGCAGCCTTCGTGGCAGTCTCACTCCAGGAGAAAAACTGTTTTTT. Translating gives CASSLRGSLTPGEKLFF. The entire variable domain, with the rest obtained from reference TRBV7-2 and TRBJ1-4, is as follows: GAGVSQSPSNKVTEKGKDVELRCDPISGHTALYWYRQSLGQGLEFLIYFQGNSAPDKSGLPSDRFSAERTGGSVSTLTIQRTQQEDSAVYLCASSLRGSLTPGEKLFFGSGTQLSVL.

This clone showed up just once. The chain has TRBV27 and TRBJ2-2, with D maybe TRBD1 (5 bases). The CDR3 covers 14 residues. V shed 6 bases and J shed 1 base, with 9 bases lying between them. Germline values: CDR1 MNHEY, CDR2 SMNVEV (reference sequence). CDR3 DNA: TGTGCCAGCAGAGTCCAGGGGAACACCGGGGAGCTGTTTTTT. This gives the protein CASRVQGNTGELFF.

The rearrangement joins TRBV7-8 to TRBJ1-1; a weak D match, TRBD1 (5 bases). This CDR3 contains 12 residues. Germline CDR1 is SGHVS and CDR2 is FQNEAQ. The V and J ends lost 6 bases and 11 bases respectively, with 16 bases between them. The CDR3 sequence: CASSLRTGGAFF. The CDR3 DNA sequence: TGTGCCAGCAGTCTGCGGACGGGGGGGGCTTTCTTT.

V gene TRBV2 combines with J gene TRBJ1-5; D gene uncertain. Trimming shortened V by 6 bases and J by 5 bases, and 20 bases separated the two germline ends. In germline, CDR1 is SNHLY, CDR2 FYNNEI. The CDR3 spans 16 residues. This CDR3 is CASRPSGVRSDQPQHF. For the CDR3, the DNA is TGTGCCAGCAGACCGAGCGGGGTCCGTAGTGATCAGCCCCAGCATTTT. The variable domain in full, completed from reference TRBV2 and TRBJ1-5, reads EPEVTQTPSHQVTQMGQEVILRCVPISNHLYFYWYRQILGQKVEFLVSFYNNEISEKSEIFDDQFSVERPDGSNFTLKIRSTKLEDSAMYFCASRPSGVRSDQPQHFGDGTRLSIL.

This clone came up once. The chain combines TRBV19 with TRBJ2-3, with D unresolved. Germline assignment: CDR1 LNHDA and CDR2 SQIVND (reference sequence). V lost 7 bases and J 0 bases, leaving 14 bases between the germline ends. This CDR3 spans 15 amino acids. CDR3 sequence reads: CASTLSLGSTDTQYF. The CDR3 region has the DNA TGTGCCAGTACTCTCTCCCTAGGAAGCACAGATACGCAGTATTTT. The complete variable domain, with remaining parts taken from reference TRBV19 and TRBJ2-3, reads DGGITQSPKYLFRKEGQNVTLSCEQNLNHDAMYWYRQDPGQGLRLIYYSQIVNDFQKGDIAEGYSVSREKKESFPLTVTSAQKNPTAFYLCASTLSLGSTDTQYFGPGTRLTVL.

This clone was recorded once. The V gene is TRBV7-8, the J gene TRBJ1-1, with D uncertain. This CDR3 has 13 amino acids. V was pared by 5 bases and J by 8 bases, with 15 bases between. The germline CDR1 and CDR2 sequences are SGHVS and FQNEAQ. DNA of the CDR3: TGTGCCAGCAGCCACTCCCGGCTGGGCGAAGCTTTCTTT. It codes for CASSHSRLGEAFF.